This entry lists 23 T cell receptor beta chains sequenced from one sample in a study of early T cells in non-severe SARS-CoV-2 infection. Using its own MiXCR run on the 5' RACE reads, TCRdb lists one record per CDR3 protein. The sample consists of around 66,000 distinct CDR3 sequences, 4.5% to 7.5% of them appearing once. The sequences come from whole blood, collected at baseline. Every receptor here comes from an adult who was a healthcare worker with PCR-confirmed SARS-CoV-2 infection or an uninfected control (not recorded which).

This clonotype was found many times. The CDR3 sequence is CSVDTGGMTDTQYF. The CDR3 coding sequence is TGCAGCGTTGATACCGGCGGGATGACAGATACGCAGTATTTT. V is TRBV29-1 and J is TRBJ2-3, with D tentatively TRBD2 (6 bases). The ends were cut back, 3 bases at V and 3 bases at J, with 13 bases in the middle. The CDR3 has 14 residues. From germline, CDR1 is SQVTM and CDR2 ANQGSEA.

This clonotype appeared many times. This chain links TRBV6-5 with TRBJ2-6; D uncertain. This CDR3 comprises 17 residues. Germline lookup yields CDR1 MNHEY and CDR2 SVGAGI. Trimming shortened V by 6 bases and J by 3 bases, and 18 bases separated the two germline ends. The CDR3 reads CASSPAGSQSGANVLTF. CDR3 in DNA: TGTGCCAGCAGCCCCGCTGGTTCGCAGAGTGGGGCCAACGTCCTGACTTTC.

This clonotype was found many times. V and J are TRBV27 and TRBJ2-1, with a tentative D call TRBD1 (6 bases). The CDR3 is 13 amino acids. Germline V gene data show CDR1 as MNHEY and CDR2 as SMNVEV (reference sequence). V lost 3 bases, J lost 10 bases, and 13 bases lay in between. The CDR3 nucleotides read TGTGCCAGCAGTTTCCGCACCGACAGGGAGCAGTTCTTC. It is translated as CASSFRTDREQFF.

This clonotype was found many times. The chain couples TRBV20-1 to TRBJ1-6, with a tentative D call TRBD1 (6 bases). Germline V gene data show CDR1 as DFQATT and CDR2 as SNEGSKA (reference sequence). This CDR3 is 16 amino acids long. Trimming stripped 3 bases from V and 7 bases from J, with 19 bases between. The CDR3 protein is CSARMPTGPQNSPLHF. The CDR3 bases are TGCAGTGCTAGGATGCCGACAGGCCCTCAAAATTCACCCCTCCACTTT.

The table lists this clonotype with many counts. V is TRBV28 and J is TRBJ2-7; D gene uncertain. CDR1 and CDR2 (germline): MDHEN, SYDVKM. V lost 8 bases and J 0 bases, leaving 8 bases between the germline ends. This CDR3 is 12 amino acids long. The CDR3 DNA sequence: TGTGCCAGCTTTACAGCCTCCTACGAGCAGTACTTC. Its protein product is CASFTASYEQYF.

The V call is TRBV7-2, the J call TRBJ1-2; a possible D gene is TRBD1 (6 bases). The V and J ends lost 2 bases and 5 bases respectively, with 12 bases between them. From germline, CDR1 is SGHTA and CDR2 FQGNSA. The CDR3 loop spans 14 amino acids. CDR3 sequence reads: CASSLIPDSYGYTF. In DNA form, the CDR3 reads TGTGCCAGCAGCTTAATCCCGGACAGTTATGGCTACACCTTC.

This clonotype turned up a few times. The chain combines TRBV20-1 with TRBJ1-5; D is uncertain. The CDR3 has 11 amino acids. The V end was cut by 3 bases, the J end by 9 bases, with 9 bases between. CDR1 and CDR2 (germline): DFQATT, SNEGSKA (reference sequence). The CDR3 spells CSASPAGPQHF. The CDR3 coding sequence is TGCAGTGCTAGCCCGGCAGGGCCCCAGCATTTT.

This clonotype has only a few counts. The chain uses TRBV18 and TRBJ2-7, with TRBD1 identical over 7 bases. Germline V gene lookup returns CDR1 KGHSH and CDR2 LQKENI. This CDR3 contains 14 residues. The J segment lost 2 bases and the V segment lost 6 bases, leaving 7 bases of the junction unmatched. This CDR3 reads CASSTGAQTYEQYF. The CDR3 DNA is TGTGCCAGCTCTACAGGGGCACAGACCTACGAGCAGTACTTC.

V and J are TRBV29-1 and TRBJ2-3; D remains unclear. The CDR3 sequence is 12 residues long. The V and J ends lost 3 bases and 8 bases respectively, with 12 bases between them. In germline, CDR1 is SQVTM, CDR2 ANQGSEA. Here the CDR3 reads CSVDRTRATQYF. DNA for the CDR3: TGCAGCGTTGACCGTACTCGGGCTACGCAGTATTTT.

In this sample, this clonotype turned up many times. V usage is TRBV28 and J usage is TRBJ2-7, with 9 bases fitting TRBD1. Germline V lookup: CDR1 MDHEN, CDR2 SYDVKM. The CDR3 contains 17 residues. V was clipped by 3 bases and J by 0 bases; unmatched bases: 9. The CDR3 DNA follows: TGTGCCAGCAGTTTGCCATACAGGGGGCGGATCTCCTACGAGCAGTACTTC. Its protein is CASSLPYRGRISYEQYF.

This clonotype has a count of ten or more. This chain links TRBV27 with TRBJ2-7; D could derive from TRBD1 or TRBD2 (5 bases each). CDR1 and CDR2 (germline): MNHEY, SMNVEV (reference sequence). Between the trimmed V and J ends, which lost 0 bases and 2 bases, there was a span of 8 bases. The CDR3 spans 14 residues. As DNA, the CDR3 is TGTGCCAGCAGTTTATCGGGACGGACCTACGAGCAGTACTTC. This gives the protein CASSLSGRTYEQYF.

This clonotype was observed many times. This chain joins TRBV5-1 and TRBJ1-1; possible D gene TRBD1, 6 bases. The CDR3 runs 17 residues. Germline V lookup: CDR1 SGHRS, CDR2 YFSETQ. V shed 4 bases and J shed 0 bases, with 19 bases lying between them. CDR3 nucleotides: TGCGCCAGCAGCCCAATACGGGGGGCCCCAATGAACACTGAAGCTTTCTTT. Its protein is CASSPIRGAPMNTEAFF.

CDR3 sequence reads: CASSLAGANSRYEQYF. The DNA for the CDR3 is TGCGCCAGCAGCTTGGCCGGAGCGAATTCCCGCTACGAGCAGTACTTC. The V call is TRBV5-1, the J call TRBJ2-7; D is undetermined. The CDR3 covers 16 residues. Germline CDR1 is SGHRS and CDR2 is YFSETQ. V was clipped by 0 bases and J by 3 bases, with 16 bases between them.

This clonotype was seen more than once but under ten times. The rearrangement uses TRBV20-1 and TRBJ1-5, with D perhaps matching TRBD1 (6 bases). V was pared by 1 base and J by 6 bases, with 13 bases between. CDR3 length: 14 amino acids. Germline lookup yields CDR1 DFQATT and CDR2 SNEGSKA (reference sequence). The DNA of the CDR3 is TGCAGTGCTAGAGGCGGGGGCCCTTTTCAGCCCCAGCATTTT. Its translation is CSARGGGPFQPQHF.

This clonotype showed up many times. The gene calls are TRBV11-2 and TRBJ2-5; D ambiguous. Between the trimmed V and J ends, which lost 1 base and 5 bases, there was a span of 8 bases. This CDR3 is built from 13 residues. Germline CDR1 reads SGHAT; CDR2 reads FQNNGV. CDR3 amino acids: CASSLAPVETQYF. The CDR3, as DNA: TGTGCCAGCAGCTTAGCCCCCGTGGAGACCCAGTACTTC.

This clonotype was seen at least ten times. The CDR3 DNA reads TGCAGCGATCTTGAGCGGAGTTACAATGAGCAGTTCTTC. It encodes CSDLERSYNEQFF. The chain has TRBV29-1 and TRBJ2-1, with a weak D call TRBD2 (5 bases). This CDR3 spans 13 amino acids. V was cut by 7 bases and J by 4 bases, with 14 bases left in between. Germline V gives CDR1 SQVTM, CDR2 ANQGSEA.

This clonotype was seen at least ten times. This chain links TRBV5-1 with TRBJ2-1; 7 nucleotides agree with TRBD2. CDR1 SGHRS and CDR2 YFSETQ come from the germline V gene. Unmatched junction bases numbered 15, after V lost 8 bases and J lost 1 base. The CDR3 totals 17 residues. CDR3: CASSPGSGPSSYNEQFF. The CDR3 DNA sequence: TGCGCCAGTTCGCCGGGTAGCGGGCCCTCATCCTACAATGAGCAGTTCTTC.

Many counts were recorded for this clonotype. The chain carries TRBV11-3 and TRBJ2-1; D unresolved. Trimming shortened V by 2 bases and J by 1 base, and 9 bases separated the two germline ends. The CDR3 totals 15 residues. Per germline, CDR1 SGHNT and CDR2 YENEEA. For the CDR3, the DNA is TGTGCCAGCAGCTTATTAAGTGGTTCCTACAATGAGCAGTTCTTC. Translated: CASSLLSGSYNEQFF.

The sample holds many counts of this clonotype. This chain connects TRBV18 to TRBJ2-1, with D tentatively TRBD1 (5 bases). This CDR3 region has 17 residues. Germline lookup yields CDR1 KGHSH and CDR2 LQKENI. Trimming removed 2 bases at V and 2 bases at J, with 16 bases between. This chain's CDR3 is CASSPGAGHHPYNEQFF. Here the CDR3 DNA reads TGTGCCAGCTCACCAGGGGCAGGCCACCACCCCTACAATGAGCAGTTCTTC. The full variable domain, with the rest looked up from reference TRBV18 and TRBJ2-1, is NAGVMQNPRHLVRRRGQEARLRCSPMKGHSHVYWYRQLPEEGLKFMVYLQKENIIDESGMPKERFSAEFPKEGPSILRIQQVVRGDSAAYFCASSPGAGHHPYNEQFFGPGTRLTVL.

This clonotype was detected a few times. The V gene is TRBV6-5, the J gene TRBJ2-1; 8 bases match TRBD2. The CDR3 has 15 residues. Germline V gene lookup returns CDR1 MNHEY and CDR2 SVGAGI. V gave up 0 bases and J gave up 5 bases; unmatched junction bases: 3. CDR3 loop: CASSYSGTSNNEQFF. DNA for the CDR3: TGTGCCAGCAGTTACTCGGGGACTAGTAACAATGAGCAGTTCTTC.

The rearrangement joins TRBV9 to TRBJ2-7, with a weak D call TRBD2 (6 bases). V lost 5 bases and J 3 bases, leaving 15 bases between the germline ends. The germline V gene has CDR1 SGDLS and CDR2 YYNGEE. The CDR3 runs 14 residues. The CDR3 is CASSFAPTSYEQYF. The DNA of the CDR3 is TGTGCCAGCAGTTTTGCCCCGACTAGCTACGAGCAGTACTTC.

The chain uses TRBV28 and TRBJ2-1; D ambiguous. Per germline, CDR1 MDHEN and CDR2 SYDVKM. The CDR3 has 17 residues. V lost 5 bases and J 1 base, leaving 18 bases between the germline ends. In DNA form, the CDR3 reads TGTGCCAGCAGTCCTGATAGTTCCCTAGGATCCTACAATGAGCAGTTCTTC. Protein sequence: CASSPDSSLGSYNEQFF.

This clonotype was counted ten times or more. The chain carries TRBV7-9 and TRBJ2-7; TRBD1 agrees at 8 bases. The CDR3 loop spans 14 amino acids. Germline V gene lookup returns CDR1 SEHNR and CDR2 FQNEAQ (reference sequence). The V gene end was trimmed by 5 bases and the J gene end by 4 bases; junction bases not matched to a gene: 7. The CDR3 reads CASSTWDRPYEQYF. The DNA for the CDR3 is TGTGCCAGCAGCACGTGGGACAGGCCTTACGAGCAGTACTTC.